This TCR beta chain was identified during a study of blood T cell repertoires in COVID-19 (dated by TCRdb to between 2020 and 2021). Concerning the study at large: Samples covering the acute and convalescent phases of COVID-19 were provided by collaborators in the United States, Italy and Spain. The prospective study material was composed of cDNA or gDNA derived from T cells, B-cell-depleted T cells, or PBMCs. Deeply sampled blood TCRbeta repertoires from subjects exposed to, actively infected with, or recovered from COVID-19 were included in the dataset. The repertoires were released in a freely available public database intended as a resource for research on the immune response to SARS-CoV-2. The samples were drawn from two sources: the first 160 participants of the ongoing ImmuneRACE study, and fewer than 1,500 subjects contributed by 6 global collaborators. A de-identified subject ID, COVID-19 status, age in years and sex were almost always included in the sample metadata. Where available, HLA class I and class II types were taken from metadata supplied by the sample provider and were not determined by assay-based typing.

Study-wide conclusions, independent of this receptor: Clinical and demographic metadata were provided uncurated, with the amount varying by source and participant.

TCRbeta CDR3 regions were amplified from genomic DNA by means of the immunoSEQ Assay, a bias-controlled multiplex PCR. For the original study's pipeline: The number of nucleated cells in each sample was estimated by amplification of reference gene primers within the assay. Sequence reads were collapsed and filtered to measure the absolute abundance of every unique TCRbeta CDR3 rearrangement. For each sample, productive Simpson clonality was calculated as the square root of Simpson's diversity index over productive rearrangements. The clones in this table, taken by TCRdb from immuneACCESS, are in-frame only. Not every clone is retained; where verified, under half of the shortfall comes from an unresolved V gene, and the cause of the rest is unknown. V, J and clone size are taken as reported in that table, and D and trimming were inferred from the DNA itself. The sample yields approximately 97,000 clones; almost 85% were counted once. Around 10% of the sample belongs to the ten largest clones.

In the case of this clone: There is no known antigen for this receptor. Nothing much larger sits one base from this clone, and base qualities are not available.

Sequences MNHNS (CDR1) and SASEGT (CDR2) are obtained from the germline V gene. The CDR3 covers 15 residues, taking in both the cysteine and the phenylalanine. Only the CDR3 DNA is retained, 45 bases long and in frame from the first base. Trimming leaves V shorter by 3 bases and J shorter by 2 bases, with the junction holding 4 bases beyond the gene matches. Collaborating institutions collected whole blood in K2EDTA tubes following their own protocols. For TCRbeta analysis, collaborators shipped samples as frozen whole blood, isolated PBMCs, or DNA extracted from either of those sample types. The sequencing sample was made of peripheral blood. The receptor comes from a man aged 35-49 years with active or convalescent COVID-19. This chain joins TRBV6-1 to TRBJ1-3; TRBD1 fits 7 bases in the junction. The DNA sequence is TGTGCCAGCAGTGACGGACAGGCTGCTGGAAACACCATATATTTT. The encoded protein is CASSDGQAAGNTIYF.